This entry lists 9 T cell receptor beta chains sequenced from one sample in a study of PD-1 blockade in classical Hodgkin lymphoma. Relapses following autologous stem cell transplantation were seen in all patients, with brentuximab vedotin exposure varying. This table comes from immunoSEQ multiplex PCR, and its TCRdb copy is limited to in-frame clones, with some not included. Of approximately 41,000 clones listed, roughly 78% are singletons. Source: peripheral blood mononuclear cells (PBMCs), taken at baseline. All receptors come from a human donor with classical Hodgkin lymphoma.

CDR3 bases: TGTGCCACCAGCAGCGAGCAGCCGGGGAGCGCCGGGGAGCTGTTTTTT. Its protein is CATSSEQPGSAGELFF. V and J are TRBV15 and TRBJ2-2; D is perhaps TRBD2 (5 bases). The CDR3 extends over 16 amino acids. The ends were cut back, 3 bases at V and 6 bases at J, with 17 bases in the middle. CDR1 is LNHNV, CDR2 YYDKDF, per germline (reference sequence).

The CDR3 DNA reads as TGCGCCAGCAACCCAGCGGGGGGGCATGCAGATACGCAGTATTTT. This sequence encodes CASNPAGGHADTQYF. The chain couples TRBV4-1 to TRBJ2-3; 10 bases map to TRBD2. The germline CDR1 and CDR2 sequences are MGHRA and YSYEKL. The CDR3 loop spans 15 amino acids. With 7 bases clipped from V and 4 bases from J, the junction kept 8 bases outside the gene matches.

This chain joins TRBV5-8 and TRBJ2-3, with 8 positions matching TRBD1. V shed 4 bases and J 1 base; nucleotides not matched to a gene: 2. The CDR3 runs 14 residues. Germline V lookup: CDR1 SGHTS, CDR2 YDEGEE. The CDR3: CASSQGQGTDTQYF. Written as DNA, the CDR3 is TGTGCCAGCAGCCAGGGACAGGGCACAGATACGCAGTATTTT.

This clone was picked up many times. This chain uses TRBV4-2 with TRBJ1-5; no firm D call. CDR1 is LGHNA, CDR2 YNFKEQ, per germline. Deletions cut 6 bases from V and 1 base from J, with 16 bases between. The CDR3 is 16 amino acids. CDR3 residues: CASSPRYPPSNQPQHF. CDR3 nucleotide sequence: TGTGCCAGCAGTCCCAGGTACCCGCCCAGCAATCAGCCCCAGCATTTT.

The rearrangement joins TRBV30 to TRBJ2-3; D is undetermined. Trimming pared 0 bases from V and 1 base from J, leaving 5 bases between. Germline V lookup: CDR1 GTSNPN, CDR2 SVGIG (reference sequence). There are 13 residues in the CDR3. CDR3 bases: TGTGCCTGGAGTGTCGGACGCACAGATACGCAGTATTTT. Its protein is CAWSVGRTDTQYF.

This rearrangement joins TRBV4-1 to TRBJ1-4; perhaps TRBD1 as D (5 bases). V lost 0 bases to trimming and J lost 9 bases, with 23 bases between them. This CDR3 has 18 residues. Germline CDR1 and CDR2: MGHRA and YSYEKL. The CDR3 DNA reads as TGCGCCAGCAGCCAAGAGTACAGACAGCGTGCTTCCGGAAAAAAACTGTTTTTT. Its translation: CASSQEYRQRASGKKLFF.

This clone came up a few times. The CDR3 region is CASSLDRGNEQFF. CDR3 DNA sequence: TGTGCCAGCAGCTTAGACAGGGGAAATGAGCAGTTCTTC. The chain is built from TRBV5-8 and TRBJ2-1, with 8 bases lining up with TRBD1. J lost 7 bases, V lost 2 bases, and 2 bases had no gene match. The CDR3 extends over 13 amino acids. The germline V gene has CDR1 SGHTS and CDR2 YDEGEE.

The rearrangement joins TRBV7-2 to TRBJ2-7; D ambiguous. V dropped 1 base and J dropped 3 bases, with 10 bases sitting between them. CDR3 length: 14 residues. Germline CDR1 is SGHTA and CDR2 is FQGNSA. The CDR3 is CASSLVGSSYEQYF. The CDR3 nucleotides read TGTGCCAGCAGCTTAGTAGGGTCCAGCTACGAGCAGTACTTC.

The V call is TRBV13, the J call TRBJ1-4; a weak D match, TRBD1 (5 bases). V lost 2 bases and J lost 3, with 10 bases in between. The CDR3 totals 15 residues. Germline CDR1 reads PRHDT; CDR2 reads FYEKMQ (reference sequence). CDR3 nucleotide sequence: TGTGCCAGCAGCTTATCAGGGCGCGCTAATGAAAAACTGTTTTTT. As protein: CASSLSGRANEKLFF.